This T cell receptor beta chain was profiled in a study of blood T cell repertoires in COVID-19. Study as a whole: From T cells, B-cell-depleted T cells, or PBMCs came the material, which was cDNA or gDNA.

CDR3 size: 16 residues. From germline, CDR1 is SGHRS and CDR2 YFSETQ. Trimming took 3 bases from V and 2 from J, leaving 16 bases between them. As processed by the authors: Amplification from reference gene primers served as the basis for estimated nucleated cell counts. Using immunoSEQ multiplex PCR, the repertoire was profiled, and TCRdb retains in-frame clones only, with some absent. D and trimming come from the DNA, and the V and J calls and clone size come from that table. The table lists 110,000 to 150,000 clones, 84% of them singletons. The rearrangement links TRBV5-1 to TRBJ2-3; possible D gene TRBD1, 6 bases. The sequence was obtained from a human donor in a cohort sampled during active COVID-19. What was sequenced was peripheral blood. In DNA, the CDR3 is TGCGCCAGCAGCTACACTGGGGGCAGGGACACAGATACGCAGTATTTT. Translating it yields CASSYTGGRDTDTQYF.